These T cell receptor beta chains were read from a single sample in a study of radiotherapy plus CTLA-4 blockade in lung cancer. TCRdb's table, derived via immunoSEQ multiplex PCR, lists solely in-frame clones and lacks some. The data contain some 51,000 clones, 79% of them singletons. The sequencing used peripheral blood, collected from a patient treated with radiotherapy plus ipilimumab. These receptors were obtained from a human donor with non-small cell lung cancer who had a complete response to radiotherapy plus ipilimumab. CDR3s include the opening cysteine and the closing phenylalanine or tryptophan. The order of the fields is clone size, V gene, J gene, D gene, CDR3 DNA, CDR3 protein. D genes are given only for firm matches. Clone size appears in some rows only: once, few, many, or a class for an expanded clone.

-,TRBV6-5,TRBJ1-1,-,TGTGCCAGCAGTTATAAGGGACAACTGGCGATTGAAGCTTTCTTT,CASSYKGQLAIEAFF
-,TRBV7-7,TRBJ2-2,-,TGTGCTAGCAGCTTAGGGCTGAACACCGGGGAGCTGTTTTTT,CASSLGLNTGELFF
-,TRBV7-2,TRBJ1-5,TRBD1,TGTGCCAGCAGCTTCAGGGACAGCCCTAATCAGCCCCAGCATTTT,CASSFRDSPNQPQHF
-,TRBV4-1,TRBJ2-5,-,TGCGCCAGCAGCCAAGGACAGATCCAAGAGACCCAGTACTTC,CASSQGQIQETQYF
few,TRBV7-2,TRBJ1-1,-,TGTGCCAGCAGCCTAAGACAGAACACTGAAGCTTTCTTT,CASSLRQNTEAFF
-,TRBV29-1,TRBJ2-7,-,TGCAGCGTTCAAACAGAGAAAGACGAGCAGTACTTC,CSVQTEKDEQYF
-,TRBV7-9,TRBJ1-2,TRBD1,TGTGCCAGCAGCTTAACAGGGGTAGGCTACACCTTC,CASSLTGVGYTF
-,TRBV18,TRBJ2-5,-,TGTGCCAGCTCACCACTGCCAGCGTTTCAAGAGACCCAGTACTTC,CASSPLPAFQETQYF
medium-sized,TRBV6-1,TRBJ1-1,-,TGTGCCGGACTAAGGACGGGTCGGGACACTGAAGCTTTCTTT,CAGLRTGRDTEAFF
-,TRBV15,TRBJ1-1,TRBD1,TGTGCCACGAAAAGGGACAGGGGGGTAGTTTTCTTT,CATKRDRGVVFF
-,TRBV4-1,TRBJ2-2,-,TGCGCCAGCAGCCAAGTATTAGGGGAGCTGTTTTTT,CASSQVLGELFF
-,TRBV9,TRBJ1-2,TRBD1,TGTGCCAGCAGCGTAAGTCGCCACAGGGGGCTCGACTATGGCTACACCTTC,CASSVSRHRGLDYGYTF
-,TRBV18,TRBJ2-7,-,TGTGCCAGCTCACCACCCTTAGACAGATCCTACGAGCAGTACTTC,CASSPPLDRSYEQYF
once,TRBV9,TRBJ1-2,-,TGTGCCAGCAGCGCCGGGCCGGGGGGGGGTAACTATGGCTACACCTTC,CASSAGPGGGNYGYTF
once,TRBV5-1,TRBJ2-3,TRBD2,TGCGCCAGCAGCTGGTCCCAATATCGACTAGCGGGAGCGGTGGGGGATACGCAGTATTTT,CASSWSQYRLAGAVGDTQYF
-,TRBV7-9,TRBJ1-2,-,TGTGCCAGCAGCTTAGCCCCCGGTCCAGCGGGCTACACCTTC,CASSLAPGPAGYTF
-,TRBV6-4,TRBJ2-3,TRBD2,TGTGCCAGCAGTGACGGGGCGGGAGGAGCTGATACGCAGTATTTT,CASSDGAGGADTQYF
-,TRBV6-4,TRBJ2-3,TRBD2,TGTGCCAGCAGAGGGACTAGCGGGGCCGCAGATACGCAGTATTTT,CASRGTSGAADTQYF
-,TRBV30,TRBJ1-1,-,TGTGCCTGGATCCGAAGTTCGAGAAGGACTTCTGGAGGAGCTTTCTTT,CAWIRSSRRTSGGAFF
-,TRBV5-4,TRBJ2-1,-,TGTGCCAGCAACTTAGACAGCGCCTACAATGAGCAGTTCTTC,CASNLDSAYNEQFF
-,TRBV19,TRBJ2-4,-,TGTGCCAGTAGTATGCGCGGGGGCAGCCCCTTAGCCAAAAACATTCAGTACTTC,CASSMRGGSPLAKNIQYF
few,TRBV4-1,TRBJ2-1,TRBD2,TGCGCCAGCAGCCAAGTAATAGCGGGAGTGGGGCCTTACAATGAGCAGTTCTTC,CASSQVIAGVGPYNEQFF
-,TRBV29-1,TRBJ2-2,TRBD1,TGCAGCGTTACTGGACAGGTGTACACCGGGGAGCTGTTTTTT,CSVTGQVYTGELFF
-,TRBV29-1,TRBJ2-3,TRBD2,TGCAGCGTTGAAGGACTAGCGGGCCGAGATACGCAGTATTTT,CSVEGLAGRDTQYF
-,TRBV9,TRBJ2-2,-,TGTGCCAGCAGCGAAAGGTTGGGCTACACCGGGGAGCTGTTTTTT,CASSERLGYTGELFF
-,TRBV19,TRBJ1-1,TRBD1,TGTGCCAGTAGTTGGGGACAGTCCCAGGCTTTCTTT,CASSWGQSQAFF
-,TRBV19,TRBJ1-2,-,TGTGCCAGTAGTATGGACAGTAACTATGGCTACACCTTC,CASSMDSNYGYTF
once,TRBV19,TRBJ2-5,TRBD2,TGTGCCAGTAGTATCCTTTACTCGGCGGGGGGCCAAGAGACCCAGTACTTC,CASSILYSAGGQETQYF
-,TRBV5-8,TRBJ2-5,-,TGTGCCAGCAGGATTACCGGGACTGGCCTCCAAGAGACCCAGTACTTC,CASRITGTGLQETQYF
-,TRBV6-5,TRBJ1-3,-,TGTGCCAGCACTCGGGGCCCCGGGAGTAGCACCATATATTTT,CASTRGPGSSTIYF
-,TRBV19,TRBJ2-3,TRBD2,TGTGCCAGTAGTATGGGGGGACTAGGCACAGATACGCAGTATTTT,CASSMGGLGTDTQYF
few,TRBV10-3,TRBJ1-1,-,TGTGCCATCAGTGACCTGGGGAGGGGCAGGGACACTGAAGCTTTCTTT,CAISDLGRGRDTEAFF
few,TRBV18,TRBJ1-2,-,TGTGCCAGCTCACCAAATTCCCCAGGTGATGGCTACACCTTC,CASSPNSPGDGYTF
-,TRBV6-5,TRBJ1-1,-,TGTGCCAGCAGGCCTGGGACACTAGAAGCTTTCTTT,CASRPGTLEAFF
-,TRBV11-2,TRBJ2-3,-,TGTGCCAGCAGCTTAACGGAGGGGGATACGCAGTATTTT,CASSLTEGDTQYF
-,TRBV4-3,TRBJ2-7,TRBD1,TGCGCCAGCAGCCAAGTTTACGGGACAGGGTTCTACGAGCAGTACTTC,CASSQVYGTGFYEQYF
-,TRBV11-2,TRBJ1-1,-,TGTGCCAGCAGCTTAGGTTCGTTTTCTACTGAAGCTTTCTTT,CASSLGSFSTEAFF
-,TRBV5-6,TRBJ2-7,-,TGTGCCAGCAGCTTGGGACACCCTACCTACGAGCAGTACTTC,CASSLGHPTYEQYF
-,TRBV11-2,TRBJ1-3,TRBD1,TGTGCCAGCAGCTTCCGGACAGGGAGTAACACCATATATTTT,CASSFRTGSNTIYF
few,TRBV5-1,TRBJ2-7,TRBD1,TGCGCCAGCAGCCAGGGACAGGGGAGCTCCTACGAGCAGTACTTC,CASSQGQGSSYEQYF
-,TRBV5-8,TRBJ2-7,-,TGTGCCAGCAGCCTCCTCCGAGTGGAGCAGTACTTC,CASSLLRVEQYF
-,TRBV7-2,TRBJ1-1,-,TGTGCCAGCAAGGACACTGGGTGGACTGAAGCTTTCTTT,CASKDTGWTEAFF
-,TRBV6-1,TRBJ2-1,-,TGTGCCACCCAACCTAAGATACTCAATGAGCAGTTCTTC,CATQPKILNEQFF
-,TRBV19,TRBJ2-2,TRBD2,TGTGCCAGTAGTATAAAGCGGGGGGGATTCCGCGACACCGGGGAGCTGTTTTTT,CASSIKRGGFRDTGELFF
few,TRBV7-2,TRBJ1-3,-,TGTGCCAGCAGCCCCCGACTGATCTCTGGAAACACCATATATTTT,CASSPRLISGNTIYF
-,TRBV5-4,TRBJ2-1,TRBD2,TGTGCCAGCAGCCCCGGACTAGCGGGGGGCTACAATGAGCAGTTCTTC,CASSPGLAGGYNEQFF
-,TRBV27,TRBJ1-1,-,TGTGCCAGCAGTTCCCGGACAAGGAACACTGAAGCTTTCTTT,CASSSRTRNTEAFF
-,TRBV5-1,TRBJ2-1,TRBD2,TGCGCCAGCAGTGCGACCCCCAGCGGGGGTCACAATGAGCAGTTCTTC,CASSATPSGGHNEQFF
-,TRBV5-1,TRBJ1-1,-,TGCGCCAGCAGCTCACAGGGAGTGAACACTGAAGCTTTCTTT,CASSSQGVNTEAFF
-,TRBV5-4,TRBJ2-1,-,TGTGCCAGCAGCAAATACAGGGTCAGCTCCTACAATGAGCAGTTCTTC,CASSKYRVSSYNEQFF
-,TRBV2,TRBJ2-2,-,TGTGCCAGCAGTGAACTTGGCGGTAACACCGGGGAGCTGTTTTTT,CASSELGGNTGELFF
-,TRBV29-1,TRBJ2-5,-,TGCAGCGTCGGTTCGCAGGGACACGGAGAGACCCAGTACTTC,CSVGSQGHGETQYF
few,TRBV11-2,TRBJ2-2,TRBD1,TGTGCCAGCAGCTATGCCGAGGGGGCGGGCGGGGAGCTGTTTTTT,CASSYAEGAGGELFF
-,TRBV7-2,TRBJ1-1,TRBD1,TGTGCCAGCAGTTCCATCCGGGACAGCGAAGCTTTCTTT,CASSSIRDSEAFF
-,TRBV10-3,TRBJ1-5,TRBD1,TGTGCCATCAGTGCCGGGACAGATAGCAATCAGCCCCAGCATTTT,CAISAGTDSNQPQHF